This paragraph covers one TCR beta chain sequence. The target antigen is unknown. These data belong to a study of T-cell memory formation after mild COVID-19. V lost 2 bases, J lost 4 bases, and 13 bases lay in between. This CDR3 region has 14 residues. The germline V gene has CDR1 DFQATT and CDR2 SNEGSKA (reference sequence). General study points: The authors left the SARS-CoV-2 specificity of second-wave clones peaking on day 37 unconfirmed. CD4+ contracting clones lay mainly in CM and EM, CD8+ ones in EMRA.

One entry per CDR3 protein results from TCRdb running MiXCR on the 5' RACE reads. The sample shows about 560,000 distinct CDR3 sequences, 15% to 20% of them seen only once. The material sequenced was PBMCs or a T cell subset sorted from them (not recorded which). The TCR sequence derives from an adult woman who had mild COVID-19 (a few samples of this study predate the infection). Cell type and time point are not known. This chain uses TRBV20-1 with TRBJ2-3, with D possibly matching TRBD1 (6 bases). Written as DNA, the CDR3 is TGCAGTGCTAGACCTTTACAGGGCTCAGATACGCAGTATTTT. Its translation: CSARPLQGSDTQYF.